This T cell receptor beta chain appears in the sequencing data of a study of T cells in Graves' hyperthyroidism and ophthalmopathy. Germline CDR1 is MGHRA and CDR2 is YSYEKL. This CDR3 is built from 16 residues. The junction had 4 bases not matched to a gene; V was cut back by 1 base and J by 0 bases. Overall study findings and caveats: The model predicted ophthalmopathy a median about 6.6 months before onset.

For this clonotype: Its antigen remains unknown.

Graves' hyperthyroidism showing no ophthalmopathy progression within 18 months was considered stable. Patients were aged 18 to 65, had disease duration under 2 months, and had newly diagnosed hyperthyroidism. Amplification targeted TCR beta CDR3 regions from RNA transcripts. Carried out on the TCR CDR3, a first-round RT-PCR used the HTBI primer set. TCRdb reanalysed the multiplex PCR reads using MiXCR and keeps one entry per CDR3 protein. The sample records roughly 570,000 distinct CDR3 sequences, approximately 14% being singletons. The receptor was derived from a woman in her twenties or thirties with Graves' hyperthyroidism. The chain joins TRBV4-1 to TRBJ2-3, with TRBD2 identical over 7 bases. Sample: blood. CDR3 loop: CASSQGRGFSTDTQYF. CDR3 nucleotides: TGCGCCAGCAGCCAAGGGCGGGGGTTCAGCACAGATACGCAGTATTTT.